This TCR beta chain was identified in a study of cytomegalovirus exposure and HLA in healthy donors (TCRdb year 2017). For the study in its entirety: According to a later analysis, the roughly 120 validation repertoires were produced on the same platform as the 700 or so repertoires of the first cohort. The aim of the study was to test whether cataloging public T cell receptors could identify signatures of past pathogen exposure. Along with the approximately 600-subject first cohort, a separate validation cohort of over 90 different subjects was used. The study combined high-throughput TCR immunosequencing, statistical association of individual TCRs with disease status, and machine learning to predict cytomegalovirus infection status.

Library preparation was by the immunoSEQ multiplex PCR assay. For the original study's pipeline: A statistical classification framework was built to diagnose cytomegalovirus status from the catalog of TCR beta chain sequences. The table comes from immuneACCESS by way of TCRdb, which keeps in-frame sequences with V and J called. Part of the clones is missing from these tables; in studies checked, under half for an unresolved V gene and the rest for unknown reasons. That table is the source of V, J and clone size, and D and trimming were worked out from the DNA. A total of about 190,000 clones appear in this sample, more than 75% of them only once. The top ten constitute 6% to 9% of the sample. This clone showed up just a few times. This receptor's antigen is unknown. No much larger clone is present one base from it, and per-base qualities are unavailable. On the study overall, not on this receptor specifically: Most TCR sequences were observed very rarely across donors, whereas some public TCRs were present in many individuals. The authors suggested that the approach could potentially be generalized to other disease states and immunological phenotypes. Cytomegalovirus status was reported to be diagnosed by the classifier with high specificity and sensitivity in both the original and validation cohorts. In the study, 164 TCR beta chains were listed as associated with cytomegalovirus. In vitro tests confirmed that a few of the cytomegalovirus-associated TCR beta chains recognize cytomegalovirus antigens. A later analysis lacked HLA typing for the validation cohort, so it scored co-occurrence in that cohort across all 110 or so repertoires. Subsequent analysis determined that TCRs grouped into clusters in the first cohort also showed a tendency toward co-occurrence across the 90 to 150 validation repertoires, and 85% to 95% of cluster scores exceeded 0.

The V and J ends are trimmed by 5 bases and 2 bases, leaving 10 bases between them. Reading the germline V gene gives CDR1 SGHTA and CDR2 FQGTGA. Spanning cysteine to phenylalanine, the CDR3 consists of 13 amino acids. Kept here is only the CDR3 DNA, which spans 39 bases and is read in frame from base 1. The donors were included in the validation cohort of some 120 subjects, a group kept apart from the roughly 670-subject first cohort. Recombination joined TRBV7-3 with TRBJ2-7; a weak D assignment points to TRBD1 (6 bases agree). The material sequenced was PBMCs. This receptor was taken from a young man in good health and CMV-seropositive. Here is the DNA: TGTGCCAGCAGCCCGGGACACCCCTACGAGCAGTACTTC. It is translated as CASSPGHPYEQYF. The variable domain in full, with residues beyond the CDR3 obtained from the reference TRBV7-3 and TRBJ2-7 genes, is GAGVSQTPSNKVTEKGKYVELRCDPISGHTALYWYRQSLGQGPEFLIYFQGTGAADDSGLPNDRFFAVRPEGSVSTLKIQRTERGDSAVYLCASSPGHPYEQYFGPGTRLTVT.